This is a list of T cell receptor beta chains from one sample in a study of post-analysis software for immune sequencing data. TCRdb ran MiXCR on the PCR reads and lists one entry per CDR3 protein. The sample has hundreds of thousands of distinct CDR3 sequences; approximately 60% are singletons. The sample was blood. These receptors came from a girl between 2 and 10 years old with multiple sclerosis. Both conserved end residues are part of each CDR3. The D gene is left open where the match is weak. Clone size appears in some rows only: once, few, many, or a class for an expanded clone.

>TRBV6-6|TRBJ1-5|.|.
CASTYGGLGQPQHF
TGTGCCAGCACCTACGGGGGTTTAGGACAGCCCCAGCATTTT
>TRBV20-1|TRBJ2-3|.|once
CSASVLGPDTQYF
TGCAGTGCTAGTGTACTAGGTCCAGATACGCAGTATTTT
>TRBV15|TRBJ2-2|.|.
CATSRDHRPNTGELFF
TGTGCCACCAGCAGAGACCACAGACCTAACACCGGGGAGCTGTTTTTT
>TRBV7-9|TRBJ2-3|.|.
CASSLVGGDTDTQYF
TGTGCCAGCAGCTTAGTAGGCGGGGACACAGATACGCAGTATTTT
>TRBV20-1|TRBJ2-1|.|.
CSARDAVYGSYEQFF
TGCAGTGCTAGAGATGCAGTCTACGGTAGTTATGAGCAGTTCTTC
>TRBV11-2|TRBJ2-3|TRBD2|.
CASSLWGTSGGTDTQYF
TGTGCCAGCAGCTTATGGGGGACTAGCGGGGGCACAGATACGCAGTATTTT
>TRBV20-1|TRBJ2-4|.|.
CSARMGVGNIQYF
TGCAGTGCTAGAATGGGAGTTGGGAACATTCAGTACTTC
>TRBV20-1|TRBJ2-1|.|.
CSASPGLEQFF
TGCAGTGCTTCCCCGGGACTCGAGCAGTTCTTC
>TRBV11-2|TRBJ2-7|.|.
CASSLGRGLAYEQYF
TGTGCCAGCAGTTTGGGACGGGGGTTGGCCTACGAGCAGTACTTC
>TRBV27|TRBJ2-3|TRBD2|.
CASSSMTSGGYTDTQYF
TGTGCCAGCAGTTCAATGACTAGCGGGGGATACACAGATACGCAGTATTTT
>TRBV7-2|TRBJ1-1|.|.
CASSLVTGQSTEAFF
TGTGCCAGCAGCTTAGTTACAGGGCAAAGCACTGAAGCTTTCTTT
>TRBV5-6|TRBJ2-1|TRBD1|few
CASSWGTGVYNEQFF
TGTGCCAGCAGCTGGGGGACAGGGGTCTACAATGAGCAGTTCTTC
>TRBV28|TRBJ2-1|TRBD2|.
CASSLYGLAGGPGYNEQFF
TGTGCCAGCAGTTTATACGGACTAGCGGGAGGGCCGGGCTACAATGAGCAGTTCTTC
>TRBV11-2|TRBJ2-5|.|few
CASSLDQGWETQYF
TGTGCCAGCAGCTTAGACCAGGGGTGGGAGACCCAGTACTTC
>TRBV29-1|TRBJ2-1|TRBD2|.
CSVEGRLAGDSEQFF
TGCAGCGTTGAAGGCAGACTAGCGGGAGACAGTGAGCAGTTCTTC
>TRBV11-2|TRBJ2-1|TRBD2|once
CASSPRLAGGDNEQFF
TGTGCCAGCAGCCCCCGACTAGCGGGAGGCGACAATGAGCAGTTCTTC
>TRBV3-1|TRBJ2-3|.|.
CASSQDLAGTSWGTDTQYF
TGTGCCAGCAGCCAAGATCTGGCGGGAACTAGTTGGGGCACAGATACGCAGTATTTT
>TRBV29-1|TRBJ2-1|.|.
CSGGRIGGDEQFF
TGCAGCGGCGGACGGATAGGGGGGGATGAGCAGTTCTTC
>TRBV6-5|TRBJ1-2|TRBD1|.
CASNPGQGNFDGYTF
TGTGCCAGCAATCCGGGACAGGGTAATTTCGATGGCTACACCTTC
>TRBV5-1|TRBJ2-6|TRBD1|.
CASSLLAPGQGAPGANVLTF
TGCGCCAGCAGCCTTCTCGCGCCGGGACAGGGGGCGCCTGGGGCCAACGTCCTGACTTTC
>TRBV25-1|TRBJ2-5|TRBD2|.
CASSEGVSGGAGETQYF
TGTGCCAGCAGTGAAGGGGTTAGCGGGGGGGCCGGAGAGACCCAGTACTTC
>TRBV6-4|TRBJ2-1|.|.
CASSKAGSGDEQFF
TGTGCCAGCAGCAAAGCGGGATCAGGGGATGAGCAGTTCTTC
>TRBV20-1|TRBJ2-1|.|.
CSARSGSYNEQFF
TGCAGTGCTAGGTCCGGGTCCTACAATGAGCAGTTCTTC
>TRBV6-6|TRBJ2-5|.|few
CASNFGRGLQETQYF
TGTGCCAGCAACTTCGGGCGGGGGCTACAAGAGACCCAGTACTTC
>TRBV29-1|TRBJ1-2|.|few
CSGTSGTDGYTF
TGCAGCGGGACCTCCGGGACGGATGGCTACACCTTC
>TRBV10-3|TRBJ2-3|.|few
CAITQGTDTQYF
TGTGCCATCACTCAAGGCACAGATACGCAGTATTTT
>TRBV10-3|TRBJ2-1|.|few
CAISDRLGGNEQFF
TGTGCCATCAGTGACCGACTAGGGGGGAATGAGCAGTTCTTC
>TRBV10-3|TRBJ2-5|.|few
CAISAGQGGTQYF
TGTGCCATCAGTGCGGGGCAGGGTGGGACCCAGTACTTC
>TRBV6-5|TRBJ2-5|.|.
CASSYLGLGETQYF
TGTGCCAGCAGTTACCTAGGACTGGGGGAGACCCAGTACTTC
>TRBV12-3/TRBV12-4|TRBJ1-1|TRBD1|.
CASRPTSGGGTEAFF
TGTGCCAGCAGACCAACCTCAGGGGGGGGGACTGAAGCTTTCTTT
>TRBV27|TRBJ1-2|TRBD1|.
CASSLGGQGAYGYTF
TGTGCCAGCAGTTTAGGAGGACAGGGGGCCTATGGCTACACCTTC
>TRBV11-1|TRBJ2-5|.|few
CASSLDLAQETQYF
TGTGCCAGCAGCTTAGACCTGGCTCAAGAGACCCAGTACTTC
>TRBV5-5|TRBJ1-1|.|.
CASSFGGPNTEAFF
TGTGCCAGCAGCTTCGGGGGTCCGAACACTGAAGCTTTCTTT
>TRBV13|TRBJ1-2|TRBD1|.
CASSTNRGGNGYTF
TGTGCCAGCAGCACAAACAGGGGCGGGAATGGCTACACCTTC
>TRBV9|TRBJ2-1|TRBD2|few
CASSVEGTNYNEQFF
TGTGCCAGCAGCGTAGAGGGGACTAACTATAATGAGCAGTTCTTC
>TRBV7-9|TRBJ2-7|.|few
CASSPGLYEQYF
TGTGCCAGCAGCCCCGGGCTATACGAGCAGTACTTC
>TRBV11-2|TRBJ2-1|TRBD2|.
CASSLSGGAHNEQFF
TGTGCCAGTAGCTTATCGGGGGGGGCCCACAATGAGCAGTTCTTC
>TRBV27|TRBJ1-2|.|.
CASYGGLDGYTF
TGTGCCAGCTACGGGGGGCTGGATGGCTACACCTTC
>TRBV5-4|TRBJ2-5|TRBD2|.
CASSNKRGGWQETQYF
TGTGCCAGCAGCAACAAGCGGGGGGGCTGGCAGGAGACCCAGTACTTC
>TRBV4-2|TRBJ2-5|.|.
CASSQGTIGETQYF
TGTGCCAGCAGCCAAGGGACTATTGGCGAGACCCAGTACTTC
>TRBV7-2|TRBJ2-3|TRBD1|.
CASSSGDRSSTDTQYF
TGTGCCAGCAGCTCAGGGGACAGATCTAGCACAGATACGCAGTATTTT
>TRBV5-6|TRBJ2-7|.|few
CASSSSLIRYEQYF
TGTGCCAGCAGCTCATCGTTGATCCGTTACGAGCAGTACTTC
>TRBV28|TRBJ2-7|.|.
CASSLRSSDTYEQYF
TGTGCCAGCAGTTTAAGGTCATCGGATACCTACGAGCAGTACTTC
>TRBV27|TRBJ2-3|.|.
CASNVDYNTDTQYF
TGTGCCAGCAACGTCGACTATAACACAGATACGCAGTATTTT
>TRBV15|TRBJ2-5|.|.
CATSSSPRETQYF
TGTGCCACCAGCAGTAGCCCCCGGGAGACCCAGTACTTC
>TRBV6-5|TRBJ1-2|.|.
CASSYQGSYGYTF
TGTGCCAGCAGTTATCAGGGTAGCTATGGCTACACCTTC
>TRBV4-1|TRBJ2-1|.|few
CASSITRSYNEQFF
TGCGCCAGCAGCATAACTAGGAGCTACAATGAGCAGTTCTTC
>TRBV12-3/TRBV12-4|TRBJ2-4|TRBD2|few
CASGASGREDIQYF
TGTGCCAGCGGGGCTAGCGGGAGGGAGGACATTCAGTACTTC
>TRBV7-9|TRBJ2-3|TRBD2|few
CASSKGLAGGPDTQYF
TGTGCCAGCAGCAAAGGACTAGCGGGGGGGCCAGATACGCAGTATTTT
>TRBV9|TRBJ2-3|TRBD1|.
CASSTGVLSTDTQYF
TGTGCCAGCAGTACAGGGGTTTTGAGCACAGATACGCAGTATTTT
>TRBV24-1|TRBJ1-2|.|.
CATSDESYYTF
TGTGCCACCAGTGATGAAAGCTATTACACCTTC
>TRBV5-5|TRBJ2-7|.|.
CASSFSGTTASYEQYF
TGTGCCAGCAGCTTCTCCGGGACCACGGCCTCCTACGAGCAGTACTTC
>TRBV6-2/TRBV6-3|TRBJ2-1|TRBD2|.
CASRRSRLAGGENEQFF
TGTGCCAGCAGGCGATCCCGACTAGCGGGGGGGGAAAATGAGCAGTTCTTC
>TRBV2|TRBJ2-5|.|.
CASSPGPEEETQYF
TGTGCCAGCAGCCCGGGACCTGAGGAAGAGACCCAGTACTTC
>TRBV6-5|TRBJ1-2|TRBD1|few
CASSYALGQAVGYTF
TGTGCCAGCAGTTACGCTCTGGGACAGGCCGTTGGCTACACCTTC
>TRBV7-2|TRBJ2-1|.|few
CASSGRTGVDEQFF
TGTGCCAGCAGCGGGCGGACTGGGGTCGATGAGCAGTTCTTC
>TRBV6-5|TRBJ1-1|.|.
CASSYSRVAGTTEAFF
TGTGCCAGCAGTTACTCGCGCGTGGCGGGGACCACTGAAGCTTTCTTT
>TRBV20-1|TRBJ2-1|TRBD1|once
CSARDGQGAWDEQFF
TGCAGTGCTAGAGACGGACAGGGGGCGTGGGATGAGCAGTTCTTC
>TRBV12-3/TRBV12-4|TRBJ2-2|.|few
CASRRGPNTGELFF
TGTGCCAGCAGAAGGGGCCCGAACACCGGGGAGCTGTTTTTT
>TRBV5-1|TRBJ2-1|.|.
CASSLEGLMHEQFF
TGCGCCAGCAGCTTGGAGGGCCTCATGCATGAGCAGTTCTTC